This TCR beta chain is drawn from a study of molecular identifiers for immune sequencing clone quantification. Previously described methods and listed TCR primers were employed for the bulk TCR libraries. TCRdb fed the PCR reads into MiXCR, producing one record per CDR3 protein. The sample consists of around 460,000 distinct CDR3 sequences, approximately 25% of them appearing once. Germline V gene data show CDR1 as SGHAT and CDR2 as FQNNGV. This CDR3 has 16 residues. V gave up 3 bases and J gave up 1 base; unmatched junction bases: 6. This chain joins TRBV11-2 and TRBJ2-1, with 7 bases identical to TRBD2. Sequences were obtained from naive CD8+ T cells from blood, with Jurkat cell RNA spiked in. Regarding subset: FACS-sorted CD8+CD4-CCR7+CD45RA+ naive T cells. The clonotype comes from a human donor in good health. Some libraries in this study had Jurkat cell RNA spiked in. In DNA form, the CDR3 reads TGTGCCAGCAGCTTTGTTTGGCGGGGGTCCTACAATGAGCAGTTCTTC. Its translation is CASSFVWRGSYNEQFF.